Presented here are 17 T cell receptor beta chains from one specimen sequenced in a study of cytomegalovirus exposure and HLA in healthy donors. It was with 60 Vbeta and 13 Jbeta primers that the PCR ran. Measured with immunoSEQ multiplex PCR; TCRdb has only the in-frame clones, and not every one. Here the sample table reports fewer than 150,000 clones. What was sequenced was PBMCs. The receptors originated from a woman aged 60 to 75 in good health and CMV-seronegative.

This chain connects TRBV6-1 to TRBJ1-3, with no clear D. Germline CDR1 and CDR2: MNHNS and SASEGT. This CDR3 spans 13 amino acids. The ends were cut back, 8 bases at V and 0 bases at J, with 8 bases in the middle. The CDR3 here is CASLGNSGNTIYF. CDR3 bases: TGTGCCAGCTTGGGCAACTCTGGAAACACCATATATTTT.

V is TRBV6-5 and J is TRBJ2-1; D unclear. V was cut by 0 bases and J by 3 bases, with 6 bases left in between. CDR3 length: 14 residues. Germline values: CDR1 MNHEY, CDR2 SVGAGI. The CDR3 DNA reads TGTGCCAGCAGTTACTCTTCTCTCTACAATGAGCAGTTCTTC. As protein: CASSYSSLYNEQFF.

The chain couples TRBV19 to TRBJ2-5; D is undetermined. In germline, CDR1 is LNHDA, CDR2 SQIVND (reference sequence). The V end was cut by 1 base, the J end by 1 base, with 7 bases between. This CDR3 spans 14 amino acids. The CDR3 sequence: CASSIVASQETQYF. The CDR3 DNA reads TGTGCCAGTAGTATAGTTGCCAGCCAAGAGACCCAGTACTTC.

This chain joins TRBV30 and TRBJ2-5; 12 nucleotides agree with TRBD2. CDR1 is GTSNPN and CDR2 is SVGIG in the germline V gene (reference sequence). The ends lost 4 bases at V and 5 bases at J; junction bases unmatched: 8. The CDR3 runs to 15 residues. CDR3 bases: TGTGCCTGGACCCAGGCTAGCGGGAGGGCTGAGACCCAGTACTTC. It encodes CAWTQASGRAETQYF. The full variable domain, rest sourced from reference TRBV30 and TRBJ2-5, is SQTIHQWPATLVQPVGSPLSLECTVEGTSNPNLYWYRQAAGRGLQLLFYSVGIGQISSEVPQNLSASRPQDRQFILSSKKLLLSDSGFYLCAWTQASGRAETQYFGPGTRLLVL.

This chain links TRBV25-1 with TRBJ1-6, with a possible D match to TRBD1 (5 bases). The CDR3 sequence is 13 residues long. Germline values: CDR1 MGHDK, CDR2 SYGVNS. The V and J ends lost 4 bases and 9 bases respectively, with 10 bases between them. CDR3 in DNA: TGTGCCAGCAGTGCAGGGTCGGCTTCACCCCTCCACTTT. Its translation is CASSAGSASPLHF. The full variable domain, its missing parts supplied by reference TRBV25-1 and TRBJ1-6, is EADIYQTPRYLVIGTGKKITLECSQTMGHDKMYWYQQDPGMELHLIHYSYGVNSTEKGDLSSESTVSRIRTEHFPLTLESARPSHTSQYLCASSAGSASPLHFGNGTRLTVT.

The chain couples TRBV27 to TRBJ1-5; D not certain. The CDR3 spans 15 residues. Germline CDR1 and CDR2: MNHEY and SMNVEV (reference sequence). Trimming shortened V by 2 bases and J by 3 bases, and 11 bases separated the two germline ends. The CDR3 bases are TGTGCCAGCAGTTTAAGGAGTGCGATCAATCAGCCCCAGCATTTT. Its translation is CASSLRSAINQPQHF.

V gene TRBV19 combines with J gene TRBJ1-5; a weak D match, TRBD1 (5 bases). The CDR3 is made up of 15 amino acids. Trimming stripped 4 bases from V and 4 bases from J, with 14 bases between. Germline V gene sequence: CDR1 LNHDA, CDR2 SQIVND (reference sequence). CDR3 sequence reads: CASSTGGVLNQPQHF. The CDR3 DNA reads TGTGCCAGTAGTACCGGGGGGGTTCTTAATCAGCCCCAGCATTTT.

The CDR3 reads CASSQDLRQRGTEGNIQYF. As DNA, the CDR3 is TGCGCCAGCAGCCAAGATTTAAGGCAGAGAGGGACAGAGGGAAACATTCAGTACTTC. The rearrangement links TRBV4-1 to TRBJ2-4; 7 bases agree with TRBD1. The J segment lost 6 bases and the V segment lost 0 bases, leaving 17 bases of the junction unmatched. Germline V gene data show CDR1 as MGHRA and CDR2 as YSYEKL. This CDR3 is 19 amino acids long.

The V and J genes are TRBV27 and TRBJ2-3; D might be TRBD2 (6 bases). Trimming left V 7 bases short and J 2 bases short, with 13 bases between. Looked up from germline, CDR1 is MNHEY and CDR2 is SMNVEV (reference sequence). The CDR3 spans 14 residues. The CDR3 sequence: CASTPGLFTDTQYF. CDR3 DNA sequence: TGTGCCAGCACTCCGGGACTCTTCACAGATACGCAGTATTTT.

This rearrangement joins TRBV18 to TRBJ1-1; D is uncertain. The length of the CDR3 is 13 residues. V was clipped by 6 bases and J by 4 bases, with 12 bases between them. Germline V gives CDR1 KGHSH, CDR2 LQKENI. The CDR3 is CASSPMVSTEAFF. CDR3 DNA sequence: TGTGCCAGCTCTCCTATGGTAAGCACTGAAGCTTTCTTT.

The chain recombines TRBV5-1 with TRBJ2-3; 7 nucleotides line up with TRBD2. Trimming at V came to 6 bases and at J to 1 base, leaving 5 bases not matched to a gene. The CDR3 loop spans 14 amino acids. Germline values: CDR1 SGHRS, CDR2 YFSETQ. CDR3 region: CASTSRGGTDTQYF. CDR3 coding DNA: TGCGCCAGCACGTCCCGGGGGGGCACAGATACGCAGTATTTT. Full variable domain (missing parts from reference TRBV5-1 and TRBJ2-3): KAGVTQTPRYLIKTRGQQVTLSCSPISGHRSVSWYQQTPGQGLQFLFEYFSETQRNKGNFPGRFSGRQFSNSRSEMNVSTLELGDSALYLCASTSRGGTDTQYFGPGTRLTVL.

The chain carries TRBV29-1 and TRBJ2-2; D is undetermined. Germline V gives CDR1 SQVTM, CDR2 ANQGSEA. V lost 3 bases to trimming and J lost 3 bases, with 8 bases between them. This CDR3 has 13 amino acids. The CDR3 bases are TGCAGCGTTGACCCGAGAGACACCGGGGAGCTGTTTTTT. Protein product: CSVDPRDTGELFF.

The gene calls are TRBV5-6 and TRBJ2-2; D is uncertain. The V gene lost 1 base and the J gene lost 4 bases, with 5 bases spanning the gap. In germline, CDR1 is SGHDT, CDR2 YYEEEE. The CDR3 consists of 13 residues. CDR3 DNA sequence: TGTGCCAGCAGCTTGCTCCTCACCGGGGAGCTGTTTTTT. This encodes CASSLLLTGELFF.

As for this clone: One end of the junction does not line up with germline, which may come from a read error. The CDR3: CASSLGRVGGETQYF. The CDR3 nucleotides are TGTGCTAGCAGCTTGGGCAGGGTGGGAGGAGAGACCCAGTACTTC. The gene calls are TRBV7-7 and TRBJ2-5; D might be TRBD2 (6 bases). The CDR3 length is 15 residues. CDR1 is SSHAT, CDR2 FNYEAQ, per germline (reference sequence).

The chain has TRBV6-5 and TRBJ1-1; D remains unclear. Trimming shortened V by 10 bases and J by 1 base, and 16 bases separated the two germline ends. The CDR3 spans 14 residues. Germline CDR1 reads MNHEY; CDR2 reads SVGAGI. The CDR3 loop is CATTGGPRNTEAFF. CDR3 DNA sequence: TGTGCCACCACGGGAGGGCCGAGGAACACTGAAGCTTTCTTT.

The chain has TRBV7-9 and TRBJ1-1, with 8 bases matching TRBD1. From germline, CDR1 is SEHNR and CDR2 FQNEAQ (reference sequence). V was pared by 5 bases and J by 0 bases, with 5 bases of the junction left unmatched. CDR3 length equals 15 residues. The DNA for the CDR3 is TGTGCCAGCAGCCGAGGGACAGGACTGAACACTGAAGCTTTCTTT. This codes for CASSRGTGLNTEAFF.

The chain carries TRBV2 and TRBJ2-3, with 11 bases matching TRBD2. CDR3 length equals 15 residues. In germline, CDR1 is SNHLY, CDR2 FYNNEI. Trimming removed 2 bases from V and 7 bases from J; junction bases left unmatched: 5. The CDR3 is CASSELAGGLNTQYF. The CDR3 DNA sequence: TGTGCCAGCAGTGAACTAGCGGGGGGTTTGAATACGCAGTATTTT.